Following are 7 T cell receptor beta chains from one sample sequenced in a study of blood T cells in healthy people across ages. For the second PCR, which ran for about 7 to 11 cycles, a sample-barcoded 5' primer and a J-beta primer mix were used. TCRdb redid the calling of the 5' RACE reads with MiXCR, one entry per CDR3 protein. The data contain just over 800,000 distinct CDR3 sequences, approximately 59% of them singletons. The sample taken for sequencing was blood. The receptors here all came from a man aged 25 to 40 in good health.

The chain combines TRBV20-1 with TRBJ2-5, with TRBD2 matching over 10 bases. V was pared by 2 bases and J by 0 bases, with 12 bases of the junction left unmatched. Germline-derived CDR1 and CDR2 are DFQATT and SNEGSKA (reference sequence). The CDR3 covers 18 residues. CDR3 region: CSARSFITSGVYQETQYF. DNA of the CDR3: TGCAGTGCTAGAAGCTTTATTACTAGCGGGGTGTACCAAGAGACCCAGTACTTC.

The rearrangement uses TRBV15 and TRBJ2-1; D is perhaps TRBD2 (7 bases). CDR3 length equals 16 residues. Between the trimmed V and J ends, which lost 0 bases and 10 bases, there was a span of 19 bases. Looked up from germline, CDR1 is LNHNV and CDR2 is YYDKDF (reference sequence). The CDR3 spells CATSREARGALNEQFF. In DNA, the CDR3 is TGTGCCACCAGCAGAGAAGCACGGGGGGCGCTTAACGAGCAGTTCTTC. Drawing the rest from reference TRBV15 and TRBJ2-1, the complete variable domain is DAMVIQNPRYQVTQFGKPVTLSCSQTLNHNVMYWYQQKSSQAPKLLFHYYDKDFNNEADTPDNFQSRRPNTSFCFLDIRSPGLGDTAMYLCATSREARGALNEQFFGPGTRLTVL.

The genes are TRBV29-1 and TRBJ1-2, with TRBD1 identical over 7 bases. V shed 8 bases, J shed 0 bases, and the junction held 12 bases outside the gene matches. The CDR3 contains 15 residues. From germline, CDR1 is SQVTM and CDR2 ANQGSEA. CDR3 sequence: CSTWDRMSSNYGYTF. The DNA for the CDR3 is TGCAGCACTTGGGACAGAATGAGTTCTAACTATGGCTACACCTTC. Using reference TRBV29-1 and TRBJ1-2 for the parts outside the CDR3, the full variable domain is SAVISQKPSRDICQRGTSLTIQCQVDSQVTMMFWYRQQPGQSLTLIATANQGSEATYESGFVIDKFPISRPNLTFSTLTVSNMSPEDSSIYLCSTWDRMSSNYGYTFGSGTRLTVV.

V is TRBV7-9 and J is TRBJ2-3, with TRBD1 identical over 10 bases. The CDR3 is made up of 15 amino acids. Unmatched junction bases numbered 8, after V lost 5 bases and J lost 6 bases. Per germline, CDR1 SEHNR and CDR2 FQNEAQ (reference sequence). This CDR3 reads CASSTDRGQTDTQYF. DNA for the CDR3: TGTGCCAGCAGCACTGACAGGGGGCAAACGGATACGCAGTATTTT.

V gene TRBV15 combines with J gene TRBJ2-1; 8 bases match TRBD2. The CDR3 consists of 14 residues. CDR1 LNHNV and CDR2 YYDKDF come from the germline V gene (reference sequence). The J segment lost 8 bases and the V segment lost 0 bases, leaving 3 bases of the junction unmatched. The CDR3 is CATSRDRGGDEQFF. CDR3 DNA: TGTGCCACCAGCAGAGATCGGGGGGGCGATGAGCAGTTCTTC.

This clonotype was seen a few times. This chain uses TRBV6-5 with TRBJ2-4; 9 bases match TRBD1. The J call may be faulty, since TRBJ2-7 better matches the DNA end. The CDR3 covers 15 residues. CDR1 and CDR2 (germline): MNHEY, SVGAGI. The CDR3 sequence is CASSYLDRGKGEQYF. As DNA, the CDR3 is TGTGCCAGCAGCTATTTGGACAGGGGAAAAGGCGAGCAGTACTTC.

This chain links TRBV3-1 with TRBJ2-1; perhaps D is TRBD1 or TRBD2 (5 bases each). In germline, CDR1 is LGHDT, CDR2 YNNKEL (reference sequence). The CDR3 has 17 residues. V lost 4 bases and J lost 0, with 16 bases in between. The CDR3 sequence is CASSPPPAGSSYNEQFF. CDR3 nucleotides: TGTGCCAGCAGCCCCCCACCGGCAGGGAGCTCCTACAATGAGCAGTTCTTC.